This T cell receptor beta chain was identified during a study of tumor and adjacent non-tumor tissue in lung cancer listed by TCRdb under 2018. Background on the whole study: Of the cohort, about a dozen patients had adenocarcinoma, 2 had squamous cell carcinoma and 1 had small cell lung cancer. The 15 enrolled patients, of whom about 10 were men and 5 were women, were aged 31 to 76 years and were diagnosed with TNM stage I to III disease. A total of roughly 130,000,000 productive TCRbeta reads were generated by sequencing, corresponding to an average of roughly 4 million reads per sample. The study compared bulk TCRbeta repertoires from lung tumor tissue and matched distant non-tumor lung tissue of over 13 lung cancer patients. TCRbeta CDR3 sequencing was performed on a few dozen paired specimens, with one tumor sample and one normal lung sample collected per patient. Paper-wide results and their limitations: Significantly higher TCR diversity was found in younger patients, and higher tumor TCR diversity was associated with shorter overall and disease-free survival. A significantly larger cumulative share of the repertoire was made up by the top 100 clones in normal lung than in tumor tissue. Because peripheral blood was not sequenced, blood TCRbeta repertoires in the lung cancer patients of the study were not examined. The methods do not name the sequencing platform or mention unique molecular identifiers. Significantly higher TCR diversity (inverse Simpson) was observed in tumor tissue than in normal lung tissue (around 450 vs 160, P = 0.0075, Mann-Whitney U test). Only roughly 14 patients were in the cohort, and the authors stated that larger samples and more detailed clinical data are needed.

Note on this clonotype: This clone's antigen is unknown. The junction departs from germline at one end; a sequencing error may be responsible.

RNA was extracted from bulk unsorted tissue and checked for quality with a NanoDrop ND-1000 and an Agilent 2100. For the normal lung samples, distant non-tumor tissue was collected more than 3 cm away from the tumor edge. The donors were newly diagnosed lung cancer patients admitted for thoracic surgery in China from August to November 2014 who had not received prior chemotherapy. Anyone who had undergone radiotherapy or chemotherapy before, or who had another cancer at the same time, was left out of the study. Surgical tissue pieces of about 1-2.1 cm3 were preserved in RNAlater solution and were kept at -80 degrees C until use. Looking up the germline V gene yields CDR1 MGHRA and CDR2 YSYEKL. Reading from cysteine to phenylalanine, the CDR3 counts 15 amino acids. Here the CDR3 DNA is all that survives: 45 bases in frame from base 1. The library relied on multiplex PCR. This sample was sequenced with an Illumina HiSeq 2500. TCRbeta libraries were constructed through three rounds of nested PCR with primers (Table S4) according to protocols adapted from ARM-PCR. Before sequencing, PCR products of 200-500 bp were cut from the gel and purified using the QIAquick gel extraction kit. Regarding the original processing steps: Reads were cleaned with Trimmomatic, merged with FLASH into complete CDR3 sequences, and assigned to V(D)J germline segments with MiTCR. Clonal diversity was computed as the inverse Simpson's index with VDJtools. In-frame sequences without a premature stop codon were defined as productive reads. TCRdb applied fastp at Q25 and MiXCR to the public reads, then kept only in-frame beta chains. Here each entry gathers all rows of one CDR3 protein and keeps the most common genes and DNA. Clone size and V and J calls follow TCRdb, not the original study. This sample is represented by around 99,000 distinct CDR3 sequences; around 57% of them were singletons. Under 20% of the sample lies in the top ten.

This sequence uses TRBV4-1 and TRBJ1-5; the D gene identity is not certain. This sequence originates from a man between 60 and 75 years old with non-small cell lung cancer. Material: distant non-tumor lung tissue. The base sequence is TGCGCCAGCAGCCAAGACCTCGGTTCCAATCAGCACCAGCACTTT. Translated, it reads CASSQDLGSNQHQHF.